This T cell receptor (beta chain) was sequenced for a study of T cells after yellow fever vaccination. At least ten counts were recorded for this clonotype. MiXCR, run by TCRdb on the 5' RACE reads, gives a single entry per CDR3 protein. The table includes tens of thousands of distinct CDR3 sequences, approximately 7% detected once. Sequences were derived from CD8+ T cells sorted from PBMCs, sampled 35 to 50 days after the first yellow fever vaccination. The sequence derives from a man aged 18-30 years who received the YFV17D yellow fever vaccine.

This CDR3 reads CASRFGQGRYNEQFF. The CDR3 DNA reads as TGTGCCAGCAGATTCGGACAGGGCCGCTACAATGAGCAGTTCTTC. The chain carries TRBV6-2 or TRBV6-3 and TRBJ2-1; TRBD1 matches 8 bases. This CDR3 has 15 residues. The V and J ends lost 6 bases and 3 bases, in that order; junction bases with no gene match: 7. Per the germline V gene, CDR1 is MNHEY and CDR2 is SVGEGT.